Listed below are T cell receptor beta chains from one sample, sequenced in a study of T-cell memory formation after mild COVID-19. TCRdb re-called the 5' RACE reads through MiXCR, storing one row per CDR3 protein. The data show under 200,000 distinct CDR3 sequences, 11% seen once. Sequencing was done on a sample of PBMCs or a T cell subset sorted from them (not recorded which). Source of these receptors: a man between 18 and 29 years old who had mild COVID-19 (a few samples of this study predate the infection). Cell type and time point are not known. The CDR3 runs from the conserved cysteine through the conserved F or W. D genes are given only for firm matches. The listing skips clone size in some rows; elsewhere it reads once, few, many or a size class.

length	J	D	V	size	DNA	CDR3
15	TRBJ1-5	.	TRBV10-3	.	TGTGCCATCAGTGAGTCTGGGGGGATCAATCAGCCCCAGCATTTT	CAISESGGINQPQHF
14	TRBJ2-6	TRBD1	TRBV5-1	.	TGCGCCATATCCGACAGGGCTGGGGCCAACGTCCTGACTTTC	CAISDRAGANVLTF
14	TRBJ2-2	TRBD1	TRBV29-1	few	TGCAGCACACACAGGGGCAAGAACACCGGGGAGCTGTTTTTT	CSTHRGKNTGELFF
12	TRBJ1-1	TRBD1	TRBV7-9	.	TGTGCCAGCAGCTTAGGGGACAGGCAAGCTTTCTTT	CASSLGDRQAFF
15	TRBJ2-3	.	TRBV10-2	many	TGCGCCAGCAGTGAGTGGGTAGCGGGCACAGATACGCAGTATTTT	CASSEWVAGTDTQYF
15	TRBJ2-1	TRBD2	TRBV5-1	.	TGCGCCAGCAGCCCCACTAGCGGGGGCAGGGATGAGCAGTTCTTC	CASSPTSGGRDEQFF
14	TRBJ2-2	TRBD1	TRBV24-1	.	TGTGCCTCCCAGGGACAGGGAGCGACCGGGGAGCTGTTTTTT	CASQGQGATGELFF
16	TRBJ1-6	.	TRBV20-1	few	TGCAGTGCTAAAGACGGAGGGCCGAGGGTTAATTCACCCCTCCACTTT	CSAKDGGPRVNSPLHF
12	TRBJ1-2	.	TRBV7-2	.	TGTGCCAGCAGCTTAGGAGAGGCCGGCTACACCTTC	CASSLGEAGYTF
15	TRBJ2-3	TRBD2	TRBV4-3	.	TGCGCCAGCAGCCAGACACGGGGGGTCACAGATACGCAGTATTTT	CASSQTRGVTDTQYF
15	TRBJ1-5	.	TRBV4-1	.	TGCGCCAGCAGCCCCAGGGTGGGGTTAAATCAGCCCCAGCATTTT	CASSPRVGLNQPQHF
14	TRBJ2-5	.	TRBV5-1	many	TGCGCCAGCAGCTTGGGGGGTCCGGTGGAGACCCAGTACTTC	CASSLGGPVETQYF
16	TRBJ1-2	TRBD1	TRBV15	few	TGTGCCACCAAGCAAACAGGGGAGGCCGCCGACTATGGCTACACCTTC	CATKQTGEAADYGYTF
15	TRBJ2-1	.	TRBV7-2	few	TGTGCCAGCAGCTTAGTTTCGGTCAGGGAGGATGAGCAGTTCTTC	CASSLVSVREDEQFF
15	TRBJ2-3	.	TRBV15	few	TGTGCCACCAGTCCAGGGGCATCTAGCACAGATACGCAGTATTTT	CATSPGASSTDTQYF
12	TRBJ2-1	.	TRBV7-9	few	TGTGCCAGCAGCGGGGAATACAATGAGCAGTTCTTC	CASSGEYNEQFF
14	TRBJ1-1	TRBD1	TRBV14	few	TGTGCCAGCCCCGGACAGGGCCTGAACACTGAAGCTTTCTTT	CASPGQGLNTEAFF
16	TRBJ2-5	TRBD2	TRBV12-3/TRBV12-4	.	TGTGCCAGCACCCTGTGGAGCGGGGGGCCGACGGAGACCCAGTACTTC	CASTLWSGGPTETQYF
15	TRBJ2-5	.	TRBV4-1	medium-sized	TGCGCCAGCAGCCAAGAATATTCCGGACAAGAGACCCAGTACTTC	CASSQEYSGQETQYF
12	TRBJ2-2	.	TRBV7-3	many	TGTGCCAGCAGCCCAAGAACCGGGGAGCTGTTTTTT	CASSPRTGELFF
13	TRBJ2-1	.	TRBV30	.	TGTGCCTGGAGTCAGGGACCCTACAATGAGCAGTTCTTC	CAWSQGPYNEQFF
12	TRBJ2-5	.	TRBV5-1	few	TGCGCCAGCAGCTTGGAACGGGACACTCCTTACTTC	CASSLERDTPYF
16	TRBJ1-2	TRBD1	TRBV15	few	TGTGCCACCAGCCCATCGTACGGGCAGGGGGCCGATGGCTACACCTTC	CATSPSYGQGADGYTF
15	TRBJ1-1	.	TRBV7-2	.	TGTGCCAGCAGCTTAGATCGTATCATGAACACTGAAGCTTTCTTT	CASSLDRIMNTEAFF
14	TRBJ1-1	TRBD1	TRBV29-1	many	TGCAGCGTTGGCGTGACAGGGGCGAACACTGAAGCTTTCTTT	CSVGVTGANTEAFF
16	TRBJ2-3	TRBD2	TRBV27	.	TGTGCCAGCAGACCCAGTTGGGCTAGCGGAACAGATACGCAGTATTTT	CASRPSWASGTDTQYF
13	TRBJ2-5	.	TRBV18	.	TGTGCCAGCTCCCGGGGAGTTGAAGAGACCCAGTACTTC	CASSRGVEETQYF
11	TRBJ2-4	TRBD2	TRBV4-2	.	TGTGCCAGCAGCCCGGGAGGGATTCAGTACTTC	CASSPGGIQYF
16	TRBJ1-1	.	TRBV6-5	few	TGTGCCAGCAGTTATCGTTCGAATGGGGTGGGCACTGAAGCTTTCTTT	CASSYRSNGVGTEAFF
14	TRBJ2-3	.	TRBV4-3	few	TGCGCCAGCAGCCAAGATCGTAACACAGATACGCAGTATTTT	CASSQDRNTDTQYF
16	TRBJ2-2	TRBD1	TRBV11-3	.	TGTGCCAGCAGCTTAGGCCCTGAAAGGGGGCCCGGGGAGCTGTTTTTT	CASSLGPERGPGELFF
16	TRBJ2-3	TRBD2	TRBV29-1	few	TGCAGCGTTGACCGAGCAGGTGGCGGGGGGACAGATACGCAGTATTTT	CSVDRAGGGGTDTQYF
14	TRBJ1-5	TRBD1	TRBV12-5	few	TGTGCTAGTGGTCCCGGGACAGTTAATCAGCCCCAGCATTTT	CASGPGTVNQPQHF
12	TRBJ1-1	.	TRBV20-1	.	TGCAGTGCTATGGAGGGGAACACTGAAGCTTTCTTT	CSAMEGNTEAFF
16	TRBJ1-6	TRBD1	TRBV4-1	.	TGCGCCAGCAGCCGGTTGGACAGGGCAGATAATTCACCCCTCCACTTT	CASSRLDRADNSPLHF
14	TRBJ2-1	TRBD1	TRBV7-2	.	TGTGCCAGCAGCTTTGGACAGGGGATAGATGAGCAGTTCTTC	CASSFGQGIDEQFF
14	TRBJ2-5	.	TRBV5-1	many	TGCGCCAGCAGCTTGGATATCGAGCGGGAGACCCAGTACTTC	CASSLDIERETQYF
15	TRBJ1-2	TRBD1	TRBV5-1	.	TGCGCCAGCAGCTTGGAGGCAGGGGGTATCTATGGCTACACCTTC	CASSLEAGGIYGYTF
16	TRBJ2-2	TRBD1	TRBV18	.	TGTGCCAGCTCAACCACAGGGGGCCAGGACACCGGGGAGCTGTTTTTT	CASSTTGGQDTGELFF